The following is a TCR beta chain sequence with its context. Its antigen is still unknown. The entry originates in a study of T cell repertoires in cytomegalovirus infection. In the study overall: Public TCR beta signature analysis indicated the presence of both CMV infection and matching HLA type. Whole-study findings and limits: Within the response measured ex vivo, HLA-C-restricted CMV-specific TCR beta clonotypes were dominant.

Germline-derived CDR1 and CDR2 are MDHEN and SYDVKM. Losses at the gene ends were 3 bases for V and 0 bases for J; bases not matched to a gene: 10. The length of the CDR3 is 18 residues. TCRdb recomputed calls from the reads with MiXCR, one row per CDR3 protein. Of about 300,000 distinct CDR3 sequences in the sample, 9.6% were seen once. Sequenced input: PBMCs. The chain combines TRBV28 with TRBJ2-2, with 7 bases lining up with TRBD2. The origin of this receptor is a human donor in good health (CMV status not recorded). Some clones in this sample may be carry-over from other donors' samples. The CDR3: CASSFKRGRHANTGELFF. The DNA for the CDR3 is TGTGCCAGCAGTTTTAAGCGGGGCAGACACGCGAACACCGGGGAGCTGTTTTTT.